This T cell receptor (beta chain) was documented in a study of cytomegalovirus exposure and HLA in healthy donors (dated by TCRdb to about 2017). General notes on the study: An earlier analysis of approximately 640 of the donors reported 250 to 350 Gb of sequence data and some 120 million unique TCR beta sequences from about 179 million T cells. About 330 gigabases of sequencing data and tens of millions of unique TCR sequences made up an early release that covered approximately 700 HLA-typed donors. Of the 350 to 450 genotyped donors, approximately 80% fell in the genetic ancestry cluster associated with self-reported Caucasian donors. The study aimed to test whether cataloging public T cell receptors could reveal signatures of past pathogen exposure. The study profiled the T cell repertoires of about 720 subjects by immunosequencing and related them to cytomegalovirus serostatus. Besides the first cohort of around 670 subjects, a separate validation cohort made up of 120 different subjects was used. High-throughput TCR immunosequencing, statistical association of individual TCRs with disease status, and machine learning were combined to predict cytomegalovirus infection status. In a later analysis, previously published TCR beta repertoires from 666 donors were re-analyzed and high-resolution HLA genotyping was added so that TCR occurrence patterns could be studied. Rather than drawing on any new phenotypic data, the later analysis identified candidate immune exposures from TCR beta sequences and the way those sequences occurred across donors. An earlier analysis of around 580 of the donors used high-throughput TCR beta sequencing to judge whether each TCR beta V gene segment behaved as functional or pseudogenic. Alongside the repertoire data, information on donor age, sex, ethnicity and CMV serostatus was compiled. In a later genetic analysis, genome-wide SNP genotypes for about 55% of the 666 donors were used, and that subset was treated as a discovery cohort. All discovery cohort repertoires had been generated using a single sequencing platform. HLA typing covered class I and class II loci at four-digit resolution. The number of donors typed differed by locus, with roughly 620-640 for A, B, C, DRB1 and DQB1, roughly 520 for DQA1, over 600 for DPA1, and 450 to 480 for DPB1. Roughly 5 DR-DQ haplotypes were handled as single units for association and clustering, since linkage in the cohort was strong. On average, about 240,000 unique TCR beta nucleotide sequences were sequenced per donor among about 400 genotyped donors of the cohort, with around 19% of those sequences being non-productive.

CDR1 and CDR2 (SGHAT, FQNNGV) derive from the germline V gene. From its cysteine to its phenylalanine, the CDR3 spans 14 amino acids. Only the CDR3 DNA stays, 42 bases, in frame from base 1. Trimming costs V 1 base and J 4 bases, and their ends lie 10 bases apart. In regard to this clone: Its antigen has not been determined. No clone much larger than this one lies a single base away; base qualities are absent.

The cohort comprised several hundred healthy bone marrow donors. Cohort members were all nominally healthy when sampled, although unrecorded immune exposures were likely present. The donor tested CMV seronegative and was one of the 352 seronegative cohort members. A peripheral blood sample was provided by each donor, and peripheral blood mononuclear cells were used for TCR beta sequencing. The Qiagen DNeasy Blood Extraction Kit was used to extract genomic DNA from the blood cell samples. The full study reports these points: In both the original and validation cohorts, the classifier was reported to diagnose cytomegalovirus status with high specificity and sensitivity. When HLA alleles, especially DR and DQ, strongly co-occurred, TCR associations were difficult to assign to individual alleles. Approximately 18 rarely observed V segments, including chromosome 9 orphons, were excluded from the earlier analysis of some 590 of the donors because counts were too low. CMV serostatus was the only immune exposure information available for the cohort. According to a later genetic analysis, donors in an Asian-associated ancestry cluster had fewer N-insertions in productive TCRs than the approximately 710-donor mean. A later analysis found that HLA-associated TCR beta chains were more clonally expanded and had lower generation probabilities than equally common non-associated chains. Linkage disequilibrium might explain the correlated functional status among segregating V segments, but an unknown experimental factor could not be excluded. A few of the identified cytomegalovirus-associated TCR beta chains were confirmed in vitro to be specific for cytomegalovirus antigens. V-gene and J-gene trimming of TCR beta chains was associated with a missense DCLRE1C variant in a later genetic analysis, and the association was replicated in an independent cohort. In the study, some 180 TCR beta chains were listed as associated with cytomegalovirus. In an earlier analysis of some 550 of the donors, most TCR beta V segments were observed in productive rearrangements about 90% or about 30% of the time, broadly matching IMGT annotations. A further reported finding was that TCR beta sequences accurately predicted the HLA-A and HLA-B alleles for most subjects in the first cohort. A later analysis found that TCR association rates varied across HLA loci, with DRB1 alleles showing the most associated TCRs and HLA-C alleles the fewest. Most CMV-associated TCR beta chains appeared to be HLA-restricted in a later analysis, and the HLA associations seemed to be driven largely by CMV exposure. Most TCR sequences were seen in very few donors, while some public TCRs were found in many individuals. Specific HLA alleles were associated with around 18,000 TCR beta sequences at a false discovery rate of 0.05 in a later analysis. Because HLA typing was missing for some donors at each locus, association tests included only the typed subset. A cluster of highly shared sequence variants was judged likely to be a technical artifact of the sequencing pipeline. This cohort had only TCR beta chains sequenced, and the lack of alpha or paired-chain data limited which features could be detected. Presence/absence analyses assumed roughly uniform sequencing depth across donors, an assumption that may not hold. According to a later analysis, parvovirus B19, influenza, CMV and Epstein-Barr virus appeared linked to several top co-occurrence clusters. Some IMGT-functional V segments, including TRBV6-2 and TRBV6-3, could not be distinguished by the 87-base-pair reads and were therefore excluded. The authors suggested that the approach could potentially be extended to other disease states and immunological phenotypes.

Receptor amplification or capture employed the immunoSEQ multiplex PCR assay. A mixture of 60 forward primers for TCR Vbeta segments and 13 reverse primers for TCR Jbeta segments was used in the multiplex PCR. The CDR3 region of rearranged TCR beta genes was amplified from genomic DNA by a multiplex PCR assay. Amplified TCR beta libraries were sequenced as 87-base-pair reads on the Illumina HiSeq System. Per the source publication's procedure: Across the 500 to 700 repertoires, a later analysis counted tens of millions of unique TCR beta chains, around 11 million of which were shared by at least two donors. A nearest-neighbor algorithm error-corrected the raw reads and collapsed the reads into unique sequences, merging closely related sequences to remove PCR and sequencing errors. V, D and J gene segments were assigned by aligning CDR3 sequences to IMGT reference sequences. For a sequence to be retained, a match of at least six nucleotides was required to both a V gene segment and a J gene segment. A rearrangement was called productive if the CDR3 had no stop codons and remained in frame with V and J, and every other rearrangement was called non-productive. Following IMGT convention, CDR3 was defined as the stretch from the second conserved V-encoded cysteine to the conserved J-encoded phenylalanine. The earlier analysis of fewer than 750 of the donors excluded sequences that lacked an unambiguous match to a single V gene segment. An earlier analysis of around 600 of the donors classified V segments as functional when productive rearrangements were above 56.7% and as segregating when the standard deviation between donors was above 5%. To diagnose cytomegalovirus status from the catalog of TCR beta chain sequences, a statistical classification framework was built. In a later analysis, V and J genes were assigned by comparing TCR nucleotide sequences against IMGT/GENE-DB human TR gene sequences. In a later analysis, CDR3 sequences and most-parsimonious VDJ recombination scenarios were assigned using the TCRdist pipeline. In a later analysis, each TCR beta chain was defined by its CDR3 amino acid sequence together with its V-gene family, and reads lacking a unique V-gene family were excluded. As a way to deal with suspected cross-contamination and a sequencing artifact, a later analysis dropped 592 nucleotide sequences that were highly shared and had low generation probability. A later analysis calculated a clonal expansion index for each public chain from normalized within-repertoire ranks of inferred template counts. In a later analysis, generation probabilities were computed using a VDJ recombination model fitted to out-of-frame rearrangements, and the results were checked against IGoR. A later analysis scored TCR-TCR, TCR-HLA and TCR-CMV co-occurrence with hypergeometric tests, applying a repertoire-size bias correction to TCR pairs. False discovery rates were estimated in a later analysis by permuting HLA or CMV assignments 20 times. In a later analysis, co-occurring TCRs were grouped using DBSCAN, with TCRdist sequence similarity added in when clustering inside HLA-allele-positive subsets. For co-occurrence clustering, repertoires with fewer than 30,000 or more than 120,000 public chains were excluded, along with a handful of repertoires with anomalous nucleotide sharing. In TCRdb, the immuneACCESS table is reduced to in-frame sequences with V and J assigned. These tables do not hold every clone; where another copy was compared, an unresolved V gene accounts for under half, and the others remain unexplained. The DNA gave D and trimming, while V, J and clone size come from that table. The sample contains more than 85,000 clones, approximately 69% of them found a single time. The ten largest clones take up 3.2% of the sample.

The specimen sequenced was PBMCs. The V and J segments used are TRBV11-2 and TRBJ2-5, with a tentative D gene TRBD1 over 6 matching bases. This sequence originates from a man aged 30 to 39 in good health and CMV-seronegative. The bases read TGTGCCAGCAGCTTAGGGGCAGGGGTAGAGACCCAGTACTTC. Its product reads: CASSLGAGVETQYF.